This T cell receptor (beta chain) was sequenced in a study of long-term antiretroviral therapy in people with HIV (dated by TCRdb to the early 2020s). In the study overall: The earliest samples were collected roughly a decade before the 2015 WHO recommendation for immediate ART, at a time when ART was usually postponed until CD4 counts fell. Test extractions of a monoclonal T-cell line alongside approximately 34 polyclonal samples showed no cross-contamination during QIAcube processing. Of the roughly 30 participants with HIV, eleven were female. A total of over 150 cryopreserved PBMC samples came from roughly 30 adults with confirmed HIV infection and were collected serially over a mean of approximately 6 years (range 1-12). This retrospective serial study examined whether starting ART and sustained HIV suppression were associated with changes in the composition and diversity of the TRB repertoire in peripheral blood. Summary of the overall study and its limitations: Because cell numbers in pre-ART samples were limited, unsorted PBMC were profiled instead of sorted CD4+ and CD8+ T cells. Inferences about post-ART repertoire changes were limited because no data were available on ART adherence, viral resistance or therapy changes. Expanded TRB clones identified before ART initiation dominated the repertoire at all time points, although this dominance fluctuated and declined in many PLHIV after ART. Because PBMC availability was limited, only the TCR beta chain was sequenced, with no alpha chain pairing. The samples span the years 2004 to 2017, and the ART regimens used may be less effective than current regimens. ART initiation was associated with a significant increase in TRB diversity, but diversity stayed significantly below transplant donor controls even after long-term ART. Narrower CDR3 length ranges were observed in HIV repertoires than in controls, and an antigen-experienced repertoire with only a slight naive shift after ART was suggested by the network structure.

Inclusion was restricted to participants for whom at least one PBMC sample before ART initiation and at least two post-ART samples were available. Treatment was received in the United States of America by all participants with HIV. Before DNA extraction, cryopreserved samples of roughly 0.85-11 million PBMC were thawed and then washed. At the time of the earliest PBMC sample for each participant with HIV, ages ranged from about 23 to 60 years. PBMC samples were contributed by each participant from 1-4 timepoints before ART initiation and 2-8 timepoints after ART initiation, with a median of 7 samples. Serial HIV viral load, CD4+ T-cell count, ART history and demographic data were obtained for every participant. A Qiagen kit on a QIAcube was used to extract genomic DNA from unsorted PBMC, with samples processed in batches of 12. Sequencing of the TRB variable region was done with the immunoSEQ hsTCRB v3.0 assay at survey level resolution. The targeted TRB sequencing depth was about 40,000-50,000 T-cell genomes per sample. Pooled TRB libraries were sequenced on an Illumina MiSeq with a v3 150-cycle kit. As for the original processing: Repertoire analysis was performed in R inside a reproducible Nextflow workflow that covered QC, data transformation and analysis. LymphoSeq2, an R package for exploring AIRR-Seq data, was used to implement the custom analyses. A few samples that produced fewer than 5000 total TRB sequences were removed, so 188 HIV repertoires were analyzed. Among the 190 or so HIV repertoires that were kept, around 60 were collected before ART initiation and 120 to 140 were collected after ART initiation. Repertoires were downsampled to 5000 TRB nucleotide sequences, with summary statistics averaged over 100 downsampling iterations. Only TRB sequences with CDR3 regions of at least seven amino acids were retained for analysis. Diversity was assessed using a clonality score derived from Shannon entropy and using the Gini coefficient. In the repertoire networks, any two of the top 5000 CDR3 amino acid sequences were connected whenever the two sequences differed by an edit distance of one. GLIPH2 predicted antigen specificity groups and MHC restriction for TRB CDR3 amino acid sequences. To flag known CMV, EBV, HIV or tissue antigen associations, CDR3 amino acid sequences were matched against VDJdb and McPAS-TCR. Pre-ART, post-ART and control groups were compared with Wilcoxon signed-rank tests and Holm-Bonferroni correction. The table comes from immuneACCESS by way of TCRdb, which keeps in-frame sequences with V and J called. Part of the clones is missing from these tables; in studies checked, under half for an unresolved V gene and the rest for unknown reasons. That table supplies the V and J calls and clone size; D and trimming were determined from the DNA. The sample table lists roughly 18,000 clones, around 91% of them with a count of one. Approximately 10% of the sample goes to the ten largest clones.

On this clone: It has no known antigen specificity. Base qualities were left out, and no much larger clone turns up one base away.

V gives up 0 bases and J gives up 6 bases, and the segment between their germline ends measures 7 bases. Reading the germline V gene gives CDR1 SGDLS and CDR2 YYNGEE. Inclusive of the bounding cysteine and phenylalanine, the CDR3 is 14 residues long. Only the CDR3 portion is preserved as DNA: 42 bases, with reading frame beginning at the first base. This sequence uses TRBV9 and TRBJ1-6; TRBD1 could be the D gene, as 5 bases match. This specimen was unsorted PBMCs, taken 3 years after starting antiretroviral therapy. The source is a man aged 45 to 65 with HIV. The CDR3 region: CASSVGGGNSPLHF. The sequenced DNA is TGTGCCAGCAGCGTAGGTGGGGGTAATTCACCCCTCCACTTT.